This TCR beta chain was documented in a study of blood T cell repertoires in COVID-19. This clone was detected a few times. The V gene's germline CDR1 is MNHEY and CDR2 SMNVEV (reference sequence). V was pared by 1 base and J by 5 bases, with 10 bases of the junction left unmatched. The CDR3 runs to 19 residues. Clones were read by immunoSEQ multiplex PCR, and TCRdb kept only the in-frame ones, dropping some. The sample carries 200,000 or so clones, 80% to 85% recorded once. The V gene is TRBV27, the J gene TRBJ1-6, with 11 bases matching TRBD1. The TCR comes from a woman aged 80 or over with COVID-19, enrolled during active disease. Sequencing used peripheral blood. CDR3 nucleotide sequence: TGTGCCAGCAGTTTATTGGCCGGGACAGGGGGTATCGATAATTCACCCCTCCACTTT. Its protein is CASSLLAGTGGIDNSPLHF.